This passage covers 2 T cell receptor beta chains from one sample sequenced in a study of cytomegalovirus exposure and HLA in healthy donors (dated by TCRdb to the late 2010s). Receptor amplification or capture employed the immunoSEQ multiplex PCR assay. For the multiplex PCR, a mixture combining 60 forward primers for TCR Vbeta segments and 13 reverse primers for TCR Jbeta segments was used. The clones in this table, taken by TCRdb from immuneACCESS, are in-frame only. Not every clone is retained; where verified, under half of the shortfall comes from an unresolved V gene, and the cause of the rest is unknown. The sample has 150,000 to 180,000 clones on record, around 74% of them singletons. The top ten constitute around 1.4% of the sample. The specimen was PBMCs. These TCRs come from a man younger than 35 in good health and CMV-seronegative.

The chain combines TRBV11-2 with TRBJ1-1; no definite D call. From germline, CDR1 is SGHAT and CDR2 FQNNGV. This CDR3 is built from 13 residues. Trimming removed 2 bases from V and 1 base from J, with 5 bases in between. The CDR3 DNA follows: TGTGCCAGCAGCTTACTACGGAACACTGAAGCTTTCTTT. This codes for CASSLLRNTEAFF.

This clone turned up a few times. The J gene is TRBJ1-2, the V gene TRBV2, with a possible D match to TRBD1 (5 bases). The germline CDR1 and CDR2 sequences are SNHLY and FYNNEI. This CDR3 is built from 13 residues. V lost 6 bases and J lost 2, with 10 bases in between. For the CDR3, the DNA is TGTGCCAGCAGGGTCAGGGCCAACTATGGCTACACCTTC. Translating gives CASRVRANYGYTF.